This T cell receptor (beta chain) was captured by sequencing in a study of shared clonotypes between healthy human individuals. Findings of the study overall: Only blood samples were collected, and tissue repertoires likely differ. The study drew on few donors, limiting represented genetic and exposure-history diversity.

All the donors were Caucasian adults who lived in Nashville, Tennessee. Each subset's genomic DNA was split evenly across several immunoSEQ plates. This table comes from immunoSEQ multiplex PCR, and its TCRdb copy is limited to in-frame clones, with some not included. The profile shows approximately 320,000 clones, approximately 79% of them singletons. The CDR3 spans 15 residues. Trimming removed 5 bases from V and 3 bases from J; junction bases left unmatched: 5. From germline, CDR1 is MDHEN and CDR2 SYDVKM. Comments on this clone: Its specificity is not known.

The sample consisted of memory CD4+ T cells sorted from blood. Subset indicated: CD45RA-negative fraction. The TCR was taken from a young man in good health. This sequence joins TRBV28 and TRBJ2-5; TRBD2 matches 11 bases. CDR3 sequence: CASSTGTSGEETQYF. In nucleotides, the CDR3 is TGTGCCAGCAGTACAGGGACTAGCGGAGAAGAGACCCAGTACTTC. The full variable domain, in which reference TRBV28 and TRBJ2-5 provide the parts outside the CDR3, is DVKVTQSSRYLVKRTGEKVFLECVQDMDHENMFWYRQDPGLGLRLIYFSYDVKMKEKGDIPEGYSVSREKKERFSLILESASTNQTSMYLCASSTGTSGEETQYFGPGTRLLVL.